These 25 T cell receptor beta chains originate from one sample sequenced in a study of T cells in Graves' hyperthyroidism and ophthalmopathy. There were TCR beta CDR3 regions amplified from RNA transcripts. The TCR CDR3 first-round RT-PCR relied on the HTBI primer set. TCRdb itself ran the multiplex PCR reads through MiXCR, one entry per CDR3 protein. The sample gives approximately 600,000 distinct CDR3 sequences, less than 25% of which show up once; over 30% is in the top ten. Sample: blood. The receptors stem from a man younger than 45 with Graves' ophthalmopathy.

V is TRBV11-2 and J is TRBJ2-3; the match to TRBD2 covers 7 bases. Germline values: CDR1 SGHAT, CDR2 FQNNGV. The CDR3 totals 15 residues. V dropped 6 bases and J dropped 4; count of bases not matched to a gene: 10. CDR3 amino acids: CASRERGRGADTQYF. As DNA, the CDR3 is TGTGCCAGCAGGGAGCGGGGCCGCGGCGCAGATACGCAGTATTTT.

This clonotype was picked up a small number of times. This sequence joins TRBV27 and TRBJ2-7; 10 bases match TRBD1. The CDR3 sequence is 16 residues long. Germline CDR1 and CDR2: MNHEY and SMNVEV (reference sequence). With 5 bases clipped from V and 5 bases from J, the junction kept 12 bases outside the gene matches. CDR3 bases: TGTGCCAGCAGTCTCAGACAGGGGGCGAGTCAGCACGAGCAGTACTTC. Translation gives CASSLRQGASQHEQYF.

This clonotype appeared many times. The V call is TRBV30, the J call TRBJ1-2; unclear D gene. The CDR3 is 12 residues long. Trimming cost V 1 base and J 8 bases, with 11 bases left between them. CDR1 GTSNPN and CDR2 SVGIG come from the germline V gene (reference sequence). The chain's CDR3 is CAWSETAVGYTF. Here the CDR3 DNA reads TGTGCCTGGAGTGAAACAGCCGTCGGCTACACCTTC.

This clonotype was seen just once. The chain links TRBV27 to TRBJ1-4; D is ambiguous. The CDR3 covers 14 residues. Germline values: CDR1 MNHEY, CDR2 SMNVEV (reference sequence). The ends were cut back, 6 bases at V and 6 bases at J, with 14 bases in the middle. CDR3 DNA sequence: TGTGCCAGCAGGTTTTTATTGAGCGATGAAAAACTGTTTTTT. Translating gives CASRFLLSDEKLFF.

This chain joins TRBV24-1 and TRBJ1-1; 11 nucleotides agree with TRBD1. This CDR3 contains 16 residues. CDR1 is KGHDR, CDR2 SFDVKD, per germline. The V segment lost 5 bases and the J segment 5 bases; nucleotides outside the gene matches: 9. In nucleotides, the CDR3 is TGTGCCACCAGTGGGACAGGGGGCCCCCAGGGGACTGAAGCTTTCTTT. Translating gives CATSGTGGPQGTEAFF.

About this clonotype: No conserved phenylalanine or tryptophan ends this CDR3, so it is likely a read error. The chain recombines TRBV28 with TRBJ2-2, with D unclear. V was pared by 2 bases and J by 5 bases, with 12 bases between. Germline loops: CDR1 MDHEN, CDR2 SYDVKM. This CDR3 is built from 15 residues. For the CDR3, the DNA is TGTGCCAGCAGTTTAGCCCAGGAAATAACCGGGGAGCTGTTTTCT. This sequence encodes CASSLAQEITGELFS.

The chain joins TRBV19 to TRBJ1-1; D is undetermined. The germline CDR1 and CDR2 sequences are LNHDA and SQIVND (reference sequence). V lost 10 bases to trimming and J lost 8 bases, with 11 bases between them. This CDR3 spans 10 amino acids. The CDR3 nucleotides are TGTGCCACCGGAGCAGCCGAAGCTTTCTTT. Translated: CATGAAEAFF.

This clonotype was observed a few times. The CDR3 loop reads CASTRKGVSYEQYF. The CDR3 coding sequence is TGTGCCAGCACCAGAAAGGGGGTTTCCTACGAGCAGTACTTC. V usage is TRBV5-6 and J usage is TRBJ2-7; a weak D match, TRBD1 (6 bases). The CDR3 is made up of 14 amino acids. Germline V lookup: CDR1 SGHDT, CDR2 YYEEEE. Trimming removed 6 bases from V and 1 base from J, with 14 bases in between. The full variable domain, its missing parts supplied by reference TRBV5-6 and TRBJ2-7, is DAGVTQSPTHLIKTRGQQVTLRCSPKSGHDTVSWYQQALGQGPQFIFQYYEEEERQRGNFPDRFSGHQFPNYSSELNVNALLLGDSALYLCASTRKGVSYEQYFGPGTRLTVT.

The CDR3 sequence is CSAISGHSMELFF. The CDR3 DNA follows: TGCAGTGCTATTTCCGGACACAGTATGGAACTGTTTTTT. The rearrangement links TRBV20-1 to TRBJ1-4; D might be TRBD1 (5 bases). The CDR3 loop spans 13 amino acids. CDR1 is DFQATT, CDR2 SNEGSKA, per germline (reference sequence). Deletions cut 4 bases from V and 12 bases from J, with 18 bases between.

V and J are TRBV28 and TRBJ2-7; D might be TRBD2 (6 bases). Germline values: CDR1 MDHEN, CDR2 SYDVKM. Trimming stripped 4 bases from V and 5 bases from J, with 18 bases between. The CDR3 contains 15 residues. CDR3 region: CASSSPGSGPNEQYF. Written as DNA, the CDR3 is TGTGCCAGCAGTTCTCCCGGGAGCGGGCCCAACGAGCAGTACTTC.

This clonotype showed up many times. V usage is TRBV27 and J usage is TRBJ2-5; D is perhaps TRBD1 (5 bases). Germline V lookup: CDR1 MNHEY, CDR2 SMNVEV (reference sequence). V lost 5 bases and J lost 1, with 11 bases in between. The CDR3 totals 14 residues. DNA of the CDR3: TGTGCCAGCAGTCCATGGGGCGTCCAAGAGACCCAGTACTTC. Its protein is CASSPWGVQETQYF.

This chain links TRBV3-1 with TRBJ2-1; 7 bases are shared with TRBD1. CDR1 is LGHDT, CDR2 YNNKEL, per germline (reference sequence). V lost 3 bases, J lost 6 bases, and 14 bases stayed unmatched. The CDR3 has 17 residues. As DNA, the CDR3 is TGTGCCAGCAGCCACACCCTACGACAGGGCGGGCGCAATGAGCAGTTCTTC. As protein: CASSHTLRQGGRNEQFF.

This clonotype was found many times. The chain uses TRBV20-1 and TRBJ1-5; no clear D. CDR3 length: 15 amino acids. Between the trimmed V and J ends, which lost 1 base and 1 base, there was a span of 11 bases. The germline V gene has CDR1 DFQATT and CDR2 SNEGSKA (reference sequence). The CDR3 nucleotides read TGCAGTGCTAGAGGGAGCGGCGGGAGCAATCAGCCCCAGCATTTT. Translation: CSARGSGGSNQPQHF.

The table lists this clonotype with many counts. The rearrangement uses TRBV6-1 and TRBJ2-5, with D unresolved. This CDR3 is built from 15 residues. From germline, CDR1 is MNHNS and CDR2 SASEGT. V lost 5 bases, J lost 4 bases, and 17 bases lay in between. DNA of the CDR3: TGTGCCAGCAGTTTGAGCCCTACGGTGCGAGAGACCCAGTACTTC. Protein sequence: CASSLSPTVRETQYF.

This clonotype turned up a few times. This chain uses TRBV4-1 with TRBJ2-7; D gene uncertain. The CDR3 is made up of 15 amino acids. V lost 4 bases and J lost 5, with 18 bases in between. From germline, CDR1 is MGHRA and CDR2 YSYEKL. The CDR3 sequence is CASSPGPSLGDEQYF. The CDR3 nucleotides read TGCGCCAGCAGCCCTGGACCTAGTTTGGGCGACGAGCAGTACTTC.

This clonotype was seen only a few times. The rearrangement joins TRBV7-6 to TRBJ2-2; D is uncertain. V lost 5 bases to trimming and J lost 7 bases, with 17 bases between them. Per germline, CDR1 SGHVS and CDR2 FNYEAQ. The CDR3 is 15 residues long. CDR3 sequence reads: CASSGPGAGGGELFF. DNA of the CDR3: TGTGCCAGCAGCGGACCCGGCGCCGGTGGCGGGGAGCTGTTTTTT.

This clonotype was detected ten times or more. The rearrangement joins TRBV28 to TRBJ2-7; TRBD1 aligns across 7 bases. Germline loops: CDR1 MDHEN, CDR2 SYDVKM. The CDR3 has 13 amino acids. V lost 8 bases, J lost 3 bases, and 7 bases stayed unmatched. CDR3 DNA sequence: TGTGCCAGCTCACCAGGACAGGACTACGAGCAGTACTTC. Its protein product is CASSPGQDYEQYF.

This clonotype was seen a few times. V usage is TRBV6-1 and J usage is TRBJ1-1, with D possibly TRBD1 on 5 matching bases. V lost 6 bases to trimming and J lost 0 bases, with 11 bases between them. This CDR3 has 14 residues. Germline V gene lookup returns CDR1 MNHNS and CDR2 SASEGT. CDR3 coding DNA: TGTGCCAGCAGCCCCAGGGAGCTGAACACTGAAGCTTTCTTT. Encoded protein: CASSPRELNTEAFF.

This clonotype has more than one count but fewer than ten. J is TRBJ2-1 and V is TRBV28; D unclear. The ends were cut back, 1 base at V and 0 bases at J, with 7 bases in the middle. CDR3 length equals 15 residues. The germline V gene has CDR1 MDHEN and CDR2 SYDVKM. DNA for the CDR3: TGTGCCAGCAGTTTATCGCTTTTCTCCTACAATGAGCAGTTCTTC. This sequence encodes CASSLSLFSYNEQFF.

The rearrangement links TRBV13 to TRBJ2-7, with a tentative D call TRBD1 (5 bases). CDR1 is PRHDT, CDR2 FYEKMQ, per germline (reference sequence). Trimming shortened V by 4 bases and J by 0 bases, and 13 bases separated the two germline ends. The CDR3 is made up of 15 amino acids. CDR3 DNA sequence: TGTGCCAGCAGCTACCTGGGGCCGCCCTCCTACGAGCAGTACTTC. Translation: CASSYLGPPSYEQYF.

The V gene is TRBV3-1, the J gene TRBJ2-1; 11 bases are shared with TRBD2. Germline values: CDR1 LGHDT, CDR2 YNNKEL (reference sequence). The CDR3 consists of 14 residues. V was clipped by 6 bases and J by 6 bases; unmatched bases: 4. As DNA, the CDR3 is TGTGCCAGCAGTATAGCGGGAGGGCTCAATGAGCAGTTCTTC. This encodes CASSIAGGLNEQFF.

The sample holds a few counts of this clonotype. The chain is built from TRBV4-2 and TRBJ2-7, with 8 bases lining up with TRBD1. The CDR3 consists of 15 residues. The V segment lost 5 bases and the J segment 4 bases; nucleotides outside the gene matches: 10. From germline, CDR1 is LGHNA and CDR2 YNFKEQ. The CDR3 spells CASSSGWQGAYEQYF. As DNA, the CDR3 is TGTGCCAGCAGCTCTGGGTGGCAGGGGGCTTACGAGCAGTACTTC.

The V call is TRBV5-4, the J call TRBJ2-7; the match to TRBD2 covers 12 bases. V lost 4 bases and J lost 2; bases outside the gene matches: 10. The CDR3 has 17 amino acids. Germline V lookup: CDR1 SGHNT, CDR2 YYREEE (reference sequence). The CDR3: CASSRALTSGSAYEQYF. Written as DNA, the CDR3 is TGTGCCAGCAGCAGGGCCCTGACTAGCGGGAGTGCCTACGAGCAGTACTTC. Looking up the rest from reference TRBV5-4 and TRBJ2-7 gives the full variable domain: ETGVTQSPTHLIKTRGQQVTLRCSSQSGHNTVSWYQQALGQGPQFIFQYYREEENGRGNFPPRFSGLQFPNYSSELNVNALELDDSALYLCASSRALTSGSAYEQYFGPGTRLTVT.

This clonotype came up a few times. This chain uses TRBV4-2 with TRBJ2-5, with D perhaps TRBD1 (5 bases). V lost 2 bases and J 10 bases, leaving 11 bases between the germline ends. The CDR3 has 12 amino acids. Germline CDR1 is LGHNA and CDR2 is YNFKEQ. In DNA, the CDR3 is TGTGCCAGCAGCCAAAACGACAGAAACCAGTACTTC. As protein: CASSQNDRNQYF.

This clonotype turned up a few times. This chain links TRBV2 with TRBJ2-5; D gene ambiguous. Germline values: CDR1 SNHLY, CDR2 FYNNEI. The CDR3 loop spans 13 amino acids. V lost 7 bases and J lost 2, with 11 bases in between. CDR3 protein: CASTLGVQETQYF. The CDR3 DNA reads TGTGCCAGCACCCTAGGAGTACAAGAGACCCAGTACTTC. The variable domain in full, with the rest retrieved from reference TRBV2 and TRBJ2-5, is EPEVTQTPSHQVTQMGQEVILRCVPISNHLYFYWYRQILGQKVEFLVSFYNNEISEKSEIFDDQFSVERPDGSNFTLKIRSTKLEDSAMYFCASTLGVQETQYFGPGTRLLVL.